The 21 T cell receptor beta chains in this list originate from one sample, sequenced in a study of T cell responses to AZD1222 COVID-19 vaccine. The protocol was immunoSEQ multiplex PCR, while the TCRdb copy is restricted to in-frame clones and leaves out a portion. The sample has 95,000 to 150,000 clones; about nine tenths are singletons. The input for sequencing was peripheral blood, taken on day 0 of MenACWY control vaccination. The receptors were sampled from an adult in good health.

The chain links TRBV24-1 to TRBJ2-3; D is possibly TRBD1 (7 bases). The CDR3 has 15 residues. Trimming pared 1 base from V and 8 bases from J, leaving 15 bases between. The germline gives CDR1 KGHDR, CDR2 SFDVKD. The DNA for the CDR3 is TGTGCCACCAGTGATTTAGAGGGGGCGCGGGGTACGCAGTATTTT. As protein: CATSDLEGARGTQYF.

The sample holds a few counts of this clone. The chain combines TRBV7-2 with TRBJ2-7; 12 bases fit TRBD1. The J segment lost 3 bases and the V segment lost 5 bases, leaving 5 bases of the junction unmatched. The CDR3 spans 15 residues. Germline loops: CDR1 SGHTA, CDR2 FQGNSA. DNA of the CDR3: TGTGCCAGCAGCGCCGGGACAGGGGGCCTCTACGAGCAGTACTTC. It is translated as CASSAGTGGLYEQYF.

The chain uses TRBV6-6 and TRBJ1-6; TRBD1 agrees at 10 bases. V was pared by 2 bases and J by 10 bases, with 8 bases of the junction left unmatched. The CDR3 covers 16 residues. CDR1 and CDR2 from the germline V gene are MNHNY and SVGAGI (reference sequence). CDR3 protein: CASSYPMTGGGSPLHF. CDR3 nucleotides: TGTGCCAGCAGTTACCCCATGACAGGGGGCGGCTCACCCCTCCACTTT.

The chain links TRBV6-2 or TRBV6-3 to TRBJ1-1; D remains ambiguous. The V end was cut by 1 base, the J end by 2 bases, with 5 bases between. CDR1 MNHEY and CDR2 SVGEGT come from the germline V gene. This CDR3 comprises 13 residues. Here the CDR3 DNA reads TGTGCCAGCAGTTACTACCTAAACACTGAAGCTTTCTTT. Translation gives CASSYYLNTEAFF.

The CDR3 spells CASTLGGNYPGELFF. CDR3 sequence (DNA): TGTGCCAGTACCCTCGGGGGGAATTATCCCGGGGAGCTGTTTTTT. The chain carries TRBV19 and TRBJ2-2; 7 positions match TRBD2. V dropped 7 bases and J dropped 6; count of bases not matched to a gene: 11. From germline, CDR1 is LNHDA and CDR2 SQIVND (reference sequence). The CDR3 runs 15 residues.

This sequence joins TRBV10-3 and TRBJ2-7, with D unresolved. The V gene lost 2 bases and the J gene lost 2 bases, with 4 bases spanning the gap. The germline V gene encodes CDR1 ENHRY and CDR2 SYGVKD. This CDR3 region has 12 residues. CDR3 coding DNA: TGTGCCATCAGTGAGAGTCCCTACGAGCAGTACTTC. Protein: CAISESPYEQYF.

Remarks on this clone: The sample holds other DNA sequences that translate to the same CDR3. The chain combines TRBV28 with TRBJ2-1; 11 bases agree with TRBD2. The CDR3 runs 15 residues. Germline CDR1 MDHEN, CDR2 SYDVKM. The junction had 0 bases not matched to a gene; V was cut back by 2 bases and J by 3 bases. CDR3 sequence (DNA): TGTGCCAGCAGTTTAGGACTAGCGGGCTACAATGAGCAGTTCTTC. Protein product: CASSLGLAGYNEQFF.

The chain carries TRBV5-4 and TRBJ2-1; 10 positions agree with TRBD2. The CDR3 runs to 15 residues. V lost 1 base and J lost 6; bases outside the gene matches: 4. Germline V gives CDR1 SGHNT, CDR2 YYREEE (reference sequence). CDR3 amino acids: CASSLPRLAGNEQFF. CDR3 in DNA: TGTGCCAGCAGCTTGCCCCGACTAGCGGGCAATGAGCAGTTCTTC. The whole variable domain, remainder taken from reference TRBV5-4 and TRBJ2-1, is ETGVTQSPTHLIKTRGQQVTLRCSSQSGHNTVSWYQQALGQGPQFIFQYYREEENGRGNFPPRFSGLQFPNYSSELNVNALELDDSALYLCASSLPRLAGNEQFFGPGTRLTVL.

V gene TRBV20-1 combines with J gene TRBJ2-5; D not resolved. V was cut by 6 bases and J by 4 bases, with 9 bases left in between. The CDR3 is made up of 11 amino acids. Germline CDR1 and CDR2: DFQATT and SNEGSKA (reference sequence). DNA of the CDR3: TGCAGTGCCGAAAACGGAGAGACCCAGTACTTC. Encoded protein: CSAENGETQYF.

The CDR3 is CASSPSRGNTEAFF. The DNA of the CDR3 is TGTGCCAGCAGCCCCAGTCGGGGGAACACTGAAGCTTTCTTT. V usage is TRBV11-1 and J usage is TRBJ1-1; no clear D gene. V lost 5 bases, J lost 1 base, and 11 bases lay in between. Germline CDR1 reads SGHAT; CDR2 reads FQDESV (reference sequence). The CDR3 covers 14 residues.

The V gene is TRBV5-4, the J gene TRBJ1-2; 8 nucleotides align to TRBD1. The CDR3 totals 14 residues. Germline V gene sequence: CDR1 SGHNT, CDR2 YYREEE (reference sequence). V was pared by 5 bases and J by 4 bases, with 7 bases of the junction left unmatched. DNA of the CDR3: TGTGCCAGCAGACAAGGACAGGGAACCTATGGCTACACCTTC. Translated, it gives CASRQGQGTYGYTF.

V and J are TRBV20-1 and TRBJ2-1; 11 nucleotides agree with TRBD2. This CDR3 spans 18 amino acids. Germline V CDR1 and CDR2: DFQATT, SNEGSKA (reference sequence). V lost 3 bases to trimming and J lost 0 bases; unmatched junction nucleotides: 10. CDR3 sequence reads: CSASVLAGGSSSYNEQFF. Written as DNA, the CDR3 is TGCAGTGCTAGTGTCCTAGCGGGGGGCTCCAGCTCCTACAATGAGCAGTTCTTC.

The chain recombines TRBV29-1 with TRBJ2-7; 9 bases fit TRBD2. Looked up from germline, CDR1 is SQVTM and CDR2 is ANQGSEA. The CDR3 extends over 12 amino acids. J gave up 9 bases and V 4 bases, and 7 bases lay outside the gene matches. CDR3 sequence reads: CSVVQAGGGQYV. CDR3 sequence (DNA): TGCAGCGTTGTACAGGCGGGAGGGGGGCAGTACGTC.

The V call is TRBV30, the J call TRBJ2-7, with a possible D match to TRBD2 (7 bases). The CDR3 is made up of 13 amino acids. V was clipped by 5 bases and J by 2 bases, with 13 bases between them. CDR1 and CDR2 from the germline V gene are GTSNPN and SVGIG (reference sequence). The chain's CDR3 is CAWDPGGPYEQYF. The CDR3 nucleotides read TGTGCCTGGGACCCCGGGGGGCCCTACGAGCAGTACTTC.

The chain links TRBV2 to TRBJ2-1, with TRBD1 identical over 9 bases. V was pared by 3 bases and J by 1 base, with 4 bases of the junction left unmatched. The CDR3 is 16 residues long. Germline V gives CDR1 SNHLY, CDR2 FYNNEI. This chain's CDR3 is CASSDSDRGSYNEQFF. CDR3 coding DNA: TGTGCCAGCAGTGATTCGGACAGGGGTTCCTACAATGAGCAGTTCTTC.

The chain has TRBV28 and TRBJ2-7; D possibly corresponds to TRBD2 (7 bases). V shed 3 bases and J shed 3 bases, with 12 bases lying between them. Looked up from germline, CDR1 is MDHEN and CDR2 is SYDVKM. The CDR3 is 14 amino acids. CDR3 bases: TGTGCCAGCAGTTTTGGCGGGGGCCACTACGAGCAGTACGTC. Translating gives CASSFGGGHYEQYV.

The chain joins TRBV6-5 to TRBJ2-7, with D hard to call. Trimming removed 6 bases from V and 5 bases from J, with 20 bases in between. This CDR3 has 15 residues. Germline V CDR1 and CDR2: MNHEY, SVGAGI. CDR3 bases: TGTGCCAGCAGAATTATTTTTGGCCAGATCGACGAGCAGTACTTC. This gives the protein CASRIIFGQIDEQYF.

This clone was seen a single time. The rearrangement joins TRBV5-1 to TRBJ1-2, with 10 bases that match TRBD1. Germline V gives CDR1 SGHRS, CDR2 YFSETQ. V lost 3 bases to trimming and J lost 4 bases; unmatched junction nucleotides: 3. This CDR3 is 14 amino acids long. The CDR3: CASSSTGGGYGYTF. Here the CDR3 DNA reads TGCGCCAGCAGCTCGACAGGGGGCGGCTATGGCTACACCTTC.

The chain carries TRBV5-1 and TRBJ2-7, with D perhaps matching TRBD1 or TRBD2 (5 bases each). The CDR3 is 13 amino acids. Looked up from germline, CDR1 is SGHRS and CDR2 is YFSETQ. Trimming took off 0 bases at V and 6 bases at J, with 10 bases between the two ends. CDR3: CASSLGGTVEQYF. In nucleotides, the CDR3 is TGCGCCAGCAGCTTGGGGGGGACGGTCGAGCAGTACTTC.

This clone has more than one count but fewer than ten. This rearrangement joins TRBV19 to TRBJ1-5; 7 bases map to TRBD1. The CDR3 extends over 14 amino acids. The germline CDR1 and CDR2 sequences are LNHDA and SQIVND (reference sequence). Trimming removed 4 bases from V and 4 bases from J; junction bases left unmatched: 4. This CDR3 reads CASSTTGPNQPQHF. In DNA, the CDR3 is TGTGCCAGTAGTACGACAGGGCCTAATCAGCCCCAGCATTTT.

The chain has TRBV18 and TRBJ2-7; TRBD2 agrees at 10 bases. V was clipped by 3 bases and J by 2 bases; unmatched bases: 7. There are 16 residues in the CDR3. The V gene's germline CDR1 is KGHSH and CDR2 LQKENI. The CDR3: CASSPTFSGGTYEQYV. CDR3 nucleotides: TGTGCCAGCTCACCGACGTTTAGCGGGGGGACCTACGAGCAGTACGTC.